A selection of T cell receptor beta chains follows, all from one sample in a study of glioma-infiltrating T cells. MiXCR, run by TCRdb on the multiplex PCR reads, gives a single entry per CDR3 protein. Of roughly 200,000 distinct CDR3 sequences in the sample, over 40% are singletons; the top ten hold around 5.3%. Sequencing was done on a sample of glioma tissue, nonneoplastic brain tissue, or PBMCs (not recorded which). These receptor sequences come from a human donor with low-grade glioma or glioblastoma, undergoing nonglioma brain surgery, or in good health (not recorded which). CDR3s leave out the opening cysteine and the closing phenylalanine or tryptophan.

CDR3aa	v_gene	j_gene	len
ASSLGQSGNTIY	TRBV7-2	TRBJ1-3	12
ASSLRTFDTQY	TRBV12-3/TRBV12-4	TRBJ2-3	11
ASSLLAGTGTLETQY	TRBV28	TRBJ2-5	15
SARDGSGRARDEQF	TRBV20-1	TRBJ2-1	14
ATQEGAGASDTQY	TRBV2	TRBJ2-3	13
ASSLIGDTQY	TRBV7-9	TRBJ2-3	10
ASSLWGLDRTCEQF	TRBV28	TRBJ2-1	14
SAGMGGTEAF	TRBV20-1	TRBJ1-1	10
SVEKQGVKAF	TRBV20-1	TRBJ1-1	10
ASSRIAGGLNNEQF	TRBV19	TRBJ2-1	14
ASSFDYTGLAYTYEQY	TRBV28	TRBJ2-7	16
SAKGGTEAF	TRBV20-1	TRBJ1-1	9
ASRGLKNTGELF	TRBV2	TRBJ2-2	12
SWGQESDTEAF	TRBV29-1	TRBJ1-1	11
SASSGGDTQY	TRBV20-1	TRBJ2-3	10
ARQEVPGADTEY	TRBV2	TRBJ2-3	12
ASSWGQPPYEQY	TRBV28	TRBJ2-7	12
SVGTKRDEQW	TRBV20-1	TRBJ2-7	10
ASSSLGAGVTDTQY	TRBV19	TRBJ2-3	14
SAPDGASGYT	TRBV20-1	TRBJ1-2	10
ASSIPSTSYEQY	TRBV7-2	TRBJ2-7	12
ASSYIDTQY	TRBV6-2/TRBV6-3	TRBJ2-3	9
ASSPRTGALNTEAF	TRBV12-3/TRBV12-4	TRBJ1-1	14
SARDRQGAGGYT	TRBV20-1	TRBJ1-2	12
ATSPRGLGNTEAF	TRBV6-1	TRBJ1-1	13
ASSTGTAYYGYT	TRBV19	TRBJ1-2	12
ASSPLGPPESNGYT	TRBV18	TRBJ1-2	14
ASSVEGDTEAF	TRBV6-4	TRBJ1-1	11
ASSPPLRQSHYEQY	TRBV4-1	TRBJ2-7	14
ASSSASSLADTQY	TRBV12-3/TRBV12-4	TRBJ2-3	13
ASSSWTGEAF	TRBV6-1	TRBJ1-1	10
ASSAEQGMSNQPQH	TRBV9	TRBJ1-5	14
ASISGGRVEVNEQF	TRBV27	TRBJ2-1	14
ASSETPQPQH	TRBV6-1	TRBJ1-5	10
SVENRGGDTQY	TRBV29-1	TRBJ2-3	11
AISDPDRFTDTQY	TRBV10-3	TRBJ2-3	13
AWSKSFPYNEQF	TRBV30	TRBJ2-1	12
ASSLRLAEGQETQY	TRBV12-3/TRBV12-4	TRBJ2-5	14
ASSRGQKNTGELF	TRBV18	TRBJ2-2	13
ASSRTSGSQETQY	TRBV28	TRBJ2-5	13
ASSFEPVNYGYT	TRBV28	TRBJ1-2	12
ASSFGSEQF	TRBV12-3/TRBV12-4	TRBJ2-1	9
ASSQAKDSSPDTQY	TRBV4-2	TRBJ2-3	14
IAPIAGGSNEQF	TRBV20-1	TRBJ2-1	12
ASSTYGPNQPQH	TRBV5-4	TRBJ1-5	12
ASSFRATPLDDNEQF	TRBV27	TRBJ2-1	15
ASRQSGQMNTEAF	TRBV27	TRBJ1-1	13
ASTPSLGGPGEQY	TRBV6-1	TRBJ2-7	13
ASSHSYTMHEQF	TRBV6-5	TRBJ2-1	12
ASSLAVGVSSPLH	TRBV28	TRBJ1-6	13